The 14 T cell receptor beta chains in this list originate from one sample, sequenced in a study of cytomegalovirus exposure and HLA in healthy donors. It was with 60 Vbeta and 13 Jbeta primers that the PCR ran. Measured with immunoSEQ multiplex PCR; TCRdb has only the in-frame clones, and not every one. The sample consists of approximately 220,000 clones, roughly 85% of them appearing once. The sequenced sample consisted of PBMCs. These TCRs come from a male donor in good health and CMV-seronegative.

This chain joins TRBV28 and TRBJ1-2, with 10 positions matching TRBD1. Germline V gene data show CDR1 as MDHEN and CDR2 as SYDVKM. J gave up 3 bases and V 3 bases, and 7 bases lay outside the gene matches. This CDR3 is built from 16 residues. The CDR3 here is CASSFLDRGPYYGYTF. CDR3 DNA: TGTGCCAGCAGTTTTTTAGACAGGGGGCCTTACTATGGCTACACCTTC.

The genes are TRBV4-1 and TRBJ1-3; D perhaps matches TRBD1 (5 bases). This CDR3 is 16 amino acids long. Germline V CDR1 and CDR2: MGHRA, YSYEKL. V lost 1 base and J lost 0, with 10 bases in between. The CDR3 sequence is CASSQVRGNSGNTIYF. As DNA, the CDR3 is TGCGCCAGCAGCCAAGTACGGGGGAACTCTGGAAACACCATATATTTT.

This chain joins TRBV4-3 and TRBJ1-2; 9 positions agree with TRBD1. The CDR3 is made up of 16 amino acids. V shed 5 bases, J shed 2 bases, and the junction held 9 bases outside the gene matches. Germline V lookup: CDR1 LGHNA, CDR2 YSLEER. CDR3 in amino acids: CASSGGTGSGNYGYTF. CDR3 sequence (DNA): TGCGCCAGCAGCGGCGGGACAGGGAGCGGGAACTATGGCTACACCTTC.

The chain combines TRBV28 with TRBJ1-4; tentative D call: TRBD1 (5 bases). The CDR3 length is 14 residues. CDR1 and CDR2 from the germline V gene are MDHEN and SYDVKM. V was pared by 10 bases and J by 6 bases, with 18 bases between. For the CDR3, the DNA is TGTGCCACGCAAAACGGGGGTGGGCATGAAAAACTGTTTTTT. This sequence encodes CATQNGGGHEKLFF.

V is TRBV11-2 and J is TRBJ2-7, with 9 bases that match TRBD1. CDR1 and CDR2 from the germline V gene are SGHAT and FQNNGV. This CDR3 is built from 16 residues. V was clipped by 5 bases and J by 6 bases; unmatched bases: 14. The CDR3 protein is CASSRLAGTGKREQYF. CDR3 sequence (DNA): TGTGCCAGCAGCCGTTTAGCCGGGACAGGGAAGCGCGAGCAGTACTTC.

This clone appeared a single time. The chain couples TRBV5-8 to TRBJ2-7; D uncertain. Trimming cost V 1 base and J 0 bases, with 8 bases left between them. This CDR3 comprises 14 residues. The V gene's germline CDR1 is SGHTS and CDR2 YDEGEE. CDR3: CASSLLQHSYEQYF. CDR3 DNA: TGTGCCAGCAGCTTGTTACAGCACTCCTACGAGCAGTACTTC.

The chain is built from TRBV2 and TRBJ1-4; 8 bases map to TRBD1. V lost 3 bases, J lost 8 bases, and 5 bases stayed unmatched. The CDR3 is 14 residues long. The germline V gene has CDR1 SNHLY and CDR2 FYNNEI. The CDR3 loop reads CASSETGADEKLFF. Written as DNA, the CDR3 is TGTGCCAGCAGTGAGACAGGGGCCGACGAAAAACTGTTTTTT.

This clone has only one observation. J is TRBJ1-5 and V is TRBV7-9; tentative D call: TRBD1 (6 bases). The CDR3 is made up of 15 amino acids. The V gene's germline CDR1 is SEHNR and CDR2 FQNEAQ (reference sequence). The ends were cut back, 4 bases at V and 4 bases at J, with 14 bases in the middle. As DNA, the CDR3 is TGTGCCAGCAGCTCACAGGGACAAGGGAATCAGCCCCAGCATTTT. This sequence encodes CASSSQGQGNQPQHF.

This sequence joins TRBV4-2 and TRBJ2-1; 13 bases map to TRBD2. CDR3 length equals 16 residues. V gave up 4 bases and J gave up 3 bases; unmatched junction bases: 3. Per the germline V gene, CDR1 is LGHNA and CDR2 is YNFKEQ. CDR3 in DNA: TGTGCCAGCAGCCCCCGACTAGCGGGGGGCTACAATGAGCAGTTCTTC. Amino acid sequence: CASSPRLAGGYNEQFF.

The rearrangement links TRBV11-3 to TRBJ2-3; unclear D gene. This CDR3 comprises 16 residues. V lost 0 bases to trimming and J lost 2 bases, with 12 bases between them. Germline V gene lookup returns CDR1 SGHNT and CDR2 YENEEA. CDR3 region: CASSLEMSHNTDTQYF. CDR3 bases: TGTGCCAGCAGCTTAGAGATGAGCCATAACACAGATACGCAGTATTTT.

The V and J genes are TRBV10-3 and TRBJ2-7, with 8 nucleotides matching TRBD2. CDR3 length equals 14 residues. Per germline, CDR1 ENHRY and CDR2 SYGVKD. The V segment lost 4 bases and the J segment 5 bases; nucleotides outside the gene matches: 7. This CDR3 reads CAISGAGVSHEQYF. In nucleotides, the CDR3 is TGTGCCATCAGTGGAGCGGGAGTGAGCCACGAGCAGTACTTC.

The CDR3 reads CAISESSLNNAGELFF. CDR3 nucleotides: TGTGCCATCAGTGAGTCCTCACTGAATAACGCCGGGGAGCTGTTTTTT. The chain has TRBV10-3 and TRBJ2-2; D gene uncertain. This CDR3 contains 16 residues. Germline lookup yields CDR1 ENHRY and CDR2 SYGVKD. Trimming removed 0 bases from V and 6 bases from J, with 14 bases in between.

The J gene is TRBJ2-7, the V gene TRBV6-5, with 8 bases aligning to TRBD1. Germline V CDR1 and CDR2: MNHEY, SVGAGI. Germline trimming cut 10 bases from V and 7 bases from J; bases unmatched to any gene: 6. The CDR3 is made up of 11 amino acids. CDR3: CAIGQGGEQYF. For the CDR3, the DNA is TGTGCCATAGGACAGGGTGGGGAGCAGTACTTC.

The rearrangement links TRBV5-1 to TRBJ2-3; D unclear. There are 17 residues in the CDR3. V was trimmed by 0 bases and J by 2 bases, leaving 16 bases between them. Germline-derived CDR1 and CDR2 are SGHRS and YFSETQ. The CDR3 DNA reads TGCGCCAGCAGCTTGGCCTTAGATACGCGCAACACAGATACGCAGTATTTT. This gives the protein CASSLALDTRNTDTQYF.